A selection of T cell receptor beta chains follows, all from one sample in a study of PD-1 blockade in classical Hodgkin lymphoma. Sequenced by immunoSEQ multiplex PCR; TCRdb stores in-frame clones only, minus some. The sample lists 98,000 or so clones; 80% to 90% were seen once. Sequenced here: peripheral blood mononuclear cells (PBMCs), sampled before the second cycle of nivolumab. The receptors originated from a human donor with classical Hodgkin lymphoma. The CDR3 runs from the conserved cysteine through the conserved F or W. The order of the fields is D gene, clone size, V gene, J gene, CDR3 DNA, CDR3 protein. D genes are given only for firm matches. Size is stated for part of the rows, as once, few or many counts, or as a class when the clone is expanded.

TRBD2,once,TRBV27,TRBJ2-7,TGTGCCAGCAGTTTATCAGGCGGGAGCTACGAGCAGTACTTC,CASSLSGGSYEQYF
NA,few,TRBV9,TRBJ1-2,TGTGCCAGCAGCGTAGAGAGTGGACAATCTGGCTACACCTTC,CASSVESGQSGYTF
NA,NA,TRBV6-4,TRBJ2-7,TGTGCCAGCAGTGTCCTCAGCCTAGCCTACGAGCAGTACTTC,CASSVLSLAYEQYF
NA,NA,TRBV14,TRBJ2-1,TGTGCCAGCAGCCTTCTCCGGGGTTCCTACAATGAGCAGTTCTTC,CASSLLRGSYNEQFF
NA,NA,TRBV5-1,TRBJ2-1,TGCGCCAGCAGCTTGGAACAGGGAGAGAGTGAGCAGTTCTTC,CASSLEQGESEQFF
NA,NA,TRBV5-1,TRBJ2-5,TGCGCCAGCAGCGCGGGGACAATCCAAGAGACCCAGTACTTC,CASSAGTIQETQYF
TRBD1,NA,TRBV4-3,TRBJ1-6,TGCGCCAGACAGGGGGCTTCACCCCTCCACTTT,CARQGASPLHF
NA,NA,TRBV29-1,TRBJ1-1,TGCAGCGTCCGCTCTTCTGGGCCGAACACTGAAGCTTTCTTT,CSVRSSGPNTEAFF
NA,NA,TRBV28,TRBJ1-1,TGTGCCAGCACCAGACAGCGCAACACTGAAGCTTTCTTT,CASTRQRNTEAFF
NA,NA,TRBV19,TRBJ2-7,TGTGCCAGTAGTATAGCCCCATCGGCTAGCGTCTACGAGCAGTACTTC,CASSIAPSASVYEQYF
NA,NA,TRBV6-5,TRBJ1-1,TGTGCCAGCAGTCCTGACGGGAACACTGAAGCTTTCTTT,CASSPDGNTEAFF
NA,few,TRBV7-6,TRBJ2-7,TGTGCCAGCAGCTTATCCCGGAGCTCCTACGAGCAGTACTTC,CASSLSRSSYEQYF
TRBD2,NA,TRBV29-1,TRBJ2-1,TGCAGCGTTGACGTCGCGGGAGGGCTGCAAGAGCAGTTCTTC,CSVDVAGGLQEQFF
NA,NA,TRBV6-1,TRBJ2-7,TGTGCCAGCAGTGAAAGTCAAGGGACGGACATTTCCTACGAGCAGTACTTC,CASSESQGTDISYEQYF
NA,NA,TRBV6-5,TRBJ2-6,TGTGCCAGCAGTTACAGGGTGACTGGGGCCAACGTCCTGACTTTC,CASSYRVTGANVLTF
NA,NA,TRBV19,TRBJ2-1,TGTGCCAGTAGTACGGGTGGCGATGAGCAGTTCTTC,CASSTGGDEQFF
TRBD1,NA,TRBV7-6,TRBJ2-7,TGTGCCAGCAGCCCACTTGGGGAGACAGGGTCTAACGAGCAGTACTTC,CASSPLGETGSNEQYF